This is a list of T cell receptor beta chains from one sample in a study of Ad26.COV2.S vaccination and SARS-CoV-2 variants. The repertoire was sequenced with immunoSEQ multiplex PCR; TCRdb's copy has only in-frame clones and lacks some. The sample comprises 350,000 to 500,000 clones, 85% to 90% of which are singletons, and approximately 4% rests with the top ten. The sequencing used peripheral blood, collected in a trial of Ad26.COV2.S vaccine versus placebo. These receptors were obtained from a person between 18 and 65 years old who received the Ad26.COV2.S COVID-19 vaccine or a placebo. Both conserved end residues are part of each CDR3. D genes are given only for firm matches. Clone size is shown for a subset of rows, as once, few, many or a class of expanded clone.

J gene: TRBJ1-2; D gene: -; clone size: -; V gene: TRBV11-2; CDR3 DNA: TGTGCCAGCAGCAAGAGCGTCCTTAACTATGGCTACACCTTC; CDR3 protein: CASSKSVLNYGYTF
J gene: TRBJ2-2; D gene: -; clone size: few; V gene: TRBV9; CDR3 DNA: TGTGCCAGCAGCGGGGCAGGTCGGGAGCTGTTTTTT; CDR3 protein: CASSGAGRELFF
J gene: TRBJ2-1; D gene: -; clone size: many; V gene: TRBV4-3; CDR3 DNA: TGCGCCAGCAGCCAAGGGAATAGGGCCACCTACAATGAGCAGTTCTTC; CDR3 protein: CASSQGNRATYNEQFF
J gene: TRBJ2-5; D gene: TRBD1; clone size: -; V gene: TRBV6-5; CDR3 DNA: TGTGCCAGCGGGGACAGGAACCAAGAGACCCAGTACTTC; CDR3 protein: CASGDRNQETQYF
J gene: TRBJ1-5; D gene: -; clone size: once; V gene: TRBV5-1; CDR3 DNA: TGCGCCAGCAGCCCCGGCGCCTCGTCGGGCCAGCCCCAGCATTTT; CDR3 protein: CASSPGASSGQPQHF
J gene: TRBJ2-5; D gene: -; clone size: -; V gene: TRBV28; CDR3 DNA: TGTGCCAGCAGTTTATTATTCCGGGGTTGGCAAGAGACCCAGTACTTC; CDR3 protein: CASSLLFRGWQETQYF
J gene: TRBJ2-7; D gene: TRBD1; clone size: once; V gene: TRBV12-3/TRBV12-4; CDR3 DNA: TGTGCCAGCAGCAAAAGGGACAGTCAAGGGCAGTACTTC; CDR3 protein: CASSKRDSQGQYF
J gene: TRBJ1-5; D gene: -; clone size: -; V gene: TRBV7-8; CDR3 DNA: TGTGCCAGCAGCTTCGGGACCGGGATTAATCAGCCCCAGCATTTT; CDR3 protein: CASSFGTGINQPQHF
J gene: TRBJ2-1; D gene: -; clone size: -; V gene: TRBV6-2/TRBV6-3; CDR3 DNA: TGTGCCAGCAGTTACTCGATCTCCCCCCATGAGCAGTTCTTC; CDR3 protein: CASSYSISPHEQFF
J gene: TRBJ1-1; D gene: TRBD1; clone size: -; V gene: TRBV7-2; CDR3 DNA: TGTGCCAGCAGCCCCGGACAGGACCCAAGGGCTTTCTTT; CDR3 protein: CASSPGQDPRAFF
J gene: TRBJ1-1; D gene: TRBD1; clone size: once; V gene: TRBV4-2; CDR3 DNA: TGTGCCAGCAGCCGACGGACAGGGGGCGCGGGCACTGAAGCTTTCTTT; CDR3 protein: CASSRRTGGAGTEAFF
J gene: TRBJ1-1; D gene: -; clone size: -; V gene: TRBV6-2/TRBV6-3; CDR3 DNA: TGTGCCAGCAGTTACTACGCTGAAGCTTTCTTT; CDR3 protein: CASSYYAEAFF
J gene: TRBJ2-2; D gene: -; clone size: -; V gene: TRBV28; CDR3 DNA: TGTGCCAGCAGTTTTGGGGGAGCCTTCACCGGGGAGCTGTTTTTT; CDR3 protein: CASSFGGAFTGELFF
J gene: TRBJ1-4; D gene: TRBD1; clone size: -; V gene: TRBV4-1; CDR3 DNA: TGCGCCAGCAGCCTGGGACAGGGAGGGGAAAAACTGTTTTTT; CDR3 protein: CASSLGQGGEKLFF
J gene: TRBJ2-3; D gene: -; clone size: -; V gene: TRBV2; CDR3 DNA: TGTGCCAGCAGTCCAGGACAAGCGAGTCCAGATACGCAGTATTTT; CDR3 protein: CASSPGQASPDTQYF
J gene: TRBJ2-2; D gene: -; clone size: few; V gene: TRBV28; CDR3 DNA: TGTGCCAGCAGTTTATCTTTAGGGTTGGGGCTGTTTTTT; CDR3 protein: CASSLSLGLGLFF
J gene: TRBJ2-7; D gene: TRBD1; clone size: -; V gene: TRBV4-1; CDR3 DNA: TGCGCCAGCAGCCAGCCGGGACAGGGTATCTACGAGCAGTACTTC; CDR3 protein: CASSQPGQGIYEQYF
J gene: TRBJ2-7; D gene: -; clone size: -; V gene: TRBV5-1; CDR3 DNA: TGCGCCAGCAGGCAGGAGATCCCCTACGAGCAGTACTTC; CDR3 protein: CASRQEIPYEQYF
J gene: TRBJ2-1; D gene: TRBD2; clone size: -; V gene: TRBV6-1; CDR3 DNA: TGTGCCAGCAGTGAGCACAGCGGGGAGGGCCACAATGAGCAGTTCTTC; CDR3 protein: CASSEHSGEGHNEQFF
J gene: TRBJ2-2; D gene: -; clone size: -; V gene: TRBV7-9; CDR3 DNA: TGTGCCAGCAGTTCCAGGGGGGTTACCGGGGAGCTGTTTTTT; CDR3 protein: CASSSRGVTGELFF
J gene: TRBJ2-1; D gene: -; clone size: -; V gene: TRBV4-3; CDR3 DNA: TGCGCCAGCAGTCCCACAGGGGGGGCCTCCTACAATGAGCAGTTCTTC; CDR3 protein: CASSPTGGASYNEQFF
J gene: TRBJ2-3; D gene: TRBD1; clone size: -; V gene: TRBV30; CDR3 DNA: TGTGCCCACCTCAGACAGGGGAGCACAGATACGCAGTATTTT; CDR3 protein: CAHLRQGSTDTQYF
J gene: TRBJ2-1; D gene: -; clone size: -; V gene: TRBV6-1; CDR3 DNA: TGTGCCAGCAGTGAAGGGTACTCCTACAATGAGCAGTTCTTC; CDR3 protein: CASSEGYSYNEQFF
J gene: TRBJ1-1; D gene: -; clone size: -; V gene: TRBV6-5; CDR3 DNA: TGTGCCAGCAGTTACACTGAAGCTTTCTTT; CDR3 protein: CASSYTEAFF
J gene: TRBJ2-3; D gene: -; clone size: -; V gene: TRBV27; CDR3 DNA: TGTGCCACCATAACCCCAGATACGCAGTATTTT; CDR3 protein: CATITPDTQYF
J gene: TRBJ2-2; D gene: -; clone size: -; V gene: TRBV19; CDR3 DNA: TGTGCCAGTACGCAACGCCAGAACACCGGGGAGCTGTTTTTT; CDR3 protein: CASTQRQNTGELFF
J gene: TRBJ1-6; D gene: -; clone size: -; V gene: TRBV4-1; CDR3 DNA: TGCGCCAGCAGGGGGGGGGCAGGGCGCTCTGGGAGGTCACCCCTCCACTTT; CDR3 protein: CASRGGAGRSGRSPLHF
J gene: TRBJ2-2; D gene: TRBD2; clone size: -; V gene: TRBV9; CDR3 DNA: TGTGCCAGCGACCTAGCGGGGGTGGGCACCGGGGAGCTGTTTTTT; CDR3 protein: CASDLAGVGTGELFF
J gene: TRBJ1-6; D gene: -; clone size: -; V gene: TRBV27; CDR3 DNA: TGTGCCAGCGTGCCTAGTTCACCCCTCCACTTT; CDR3 protein: CASVPSSPLHF
J gene: TRBJ1-1; D gene: -; clone size: -; V gene: TRBV12-3/TRBV12-4; CDR3 DNA: TGTGCCAGCAGCTTCGACGGGTTCGCGGCTTTCTTT; CDR3 protein: CASSFDGFAAFF
J gene: TRBJ1-3; D gene: -; clone size: few; V gene: TRBV28; CDR3 DNA: TGTGCCAGCAGTCCCCCAGGTTTGGGGGATTCTGGAAACACCATATATTTT; CDR3 protein: CASSPPGLGDSGNTIYF
J gene: TRBJ2-7; D gene: TRBD1; clone size: once; V gene: TRBV9; CDR3 DNA: TGTGCCAGCAGCGAAGGGGACAGGGGCTACGAGCAGTACTTC; CDR3 protein: CASSEGDRGYEQYF
J gene: TRBJ1-5; D gene: -; clone size: -; V gene: TRBV5-1; CDR3 DNA: TGCGCCAGCAGCTTGCCGATCAGGGATCAGCCCCAGCATTTT; CDR3 protein: CASSLPIRDQPQHF
J gene: TRBJ1-2; D gene: -; clone size: -; V gene: TRBV4-2; CDR3 DNA: TGTGCCAGCAGCCCAGGGGACTATGGCTACACCTTC; CDR3 protein: CASSPGDYGYTF
J gene: TRBJ1-4; D gene: -; clone size: -; V gene: TRBV19; CDR3 DNA: TGTGCCAGTAGTATCCCCGGAGGTGCAACTAATGAAAAACTGTTTTTT; CDR3 protein: CASSIPGGATNEKLFF
J gene: TRBJ2-5; D gene: -; clone size: once; V gene: TRBV14; CDR3 DNA: TGTGCCAGCAGCCCGCGGCATGGGAACCAAGAGACCCAGTACTTC; CDR3 protein: CASSPRHGNQETQYF
J gene: TRBJ2-7; D gene: -; clone size: -; V gene: TRBV6-5; CDR3 DNA: TGTGCCAGCAGTTACGTCGACCCTACCTACGAGCAGTACTTC; CDR3 protein: CASSYVDPTYEQYF
J gene: TRBJ1-5; D gene: -; clone size: -; V gene: TRBV6-2/TRBV6-3; CDR3 DNA: TGTGCCAGCAGTTACTCGGTTGTTCAGCCCCAGCATTTT; CDR3 protein: CASSYSVVQPQHF
J gene: TRBJ2-2; D gene: -; clone size: -; V gene: TRBV28; CDR3 DNA: TGTGCCAGCAGTTTAACGAGAACCGGGGAGCTGTTTTTT; CDR3 protein: CASSLTRTGELFF
J gene: TRBJ2-3; D gene: TRBD2; clone size: -; V gene: TRBV5-6; CDR3 DNA: TGTGCCAGCAGCTTGAGTGGGACTAGCGGGGGGAATACGCAGTATTTT; CDR3 protein: CASSLSGTSGGNTQYF
J gene: TRBJ2-1; D gene: -; clone size: -; V gene: TRBV4-1; CDR3 DNA: TGCGCCAGCAGCCAACCCGGGAGAGTTCTGAGCTCCTACAATGAGCAGTTCTTC; CDR3 protein: CASSQPGRVLSSYNEQFF
J gene: TRBJ2-5; D gene: TRBD1; clone size: -; V gene: TRBV6-5; CDR3 DNA: TGTGCCAGCAGTCAAAAGGTGACAGGGCAAGAGACCCAGTACTTC; CDR3 protein: CASSQKVTGQETQYF
J gene: TRBJ2-7; D gene: -; clone size: -; V gene: TRBV5-6; CDR3 DNA: TGTGCCAGCAGTTCCAGCTCCTACGAGCAGTACTTC; CDR3 protein: CASSSSSYEQYF
J gene: TRBJ1-2; D gene: -; clone size: few; V gene: TRBV3-1/TRBV3-2; CDR3 DNA: TGTGCCAGCAGCCAATGGGCAGGCGCTACCCTTGGCTACACCTTC; CDR3 protein: CASSQWAGATLGYTF
J gene: TRBJ1-2; D gene: -; clone size: -; V gene: TRBV19; CDR3 DNA: TGTGCCAGTAGTATATCGAACAGTGGTGGCTACACCTTC; CDR3 protein: CASSISNSGGYTF
J gene: TRBJ1-1; D gene: TRBD1; clone size: -; V gene: TRBV19; CDR3 DNA: TGTGCCAGTAGCCTAACAGGGGCCACTGAAGCTTTCTTT; CDR3 protein: CASSLTGATEAFF
J gene: TRBJ1-6; D gene: TRBD1; clone size: once; V gene: TRBV11-2; CDR3 DNA: TGTGCCAGCAGCCAGAGGACAGGTCGACAGTCACCCCTCCACTTT; CDR3 protein: CASSQRTGRQSPLHF
J gene: TRBJ1-5; D gene: TRBD1; clone size: -; V gene: TRBV15; CDR3 DNA: TGTGCCACCAGCAGAGTGGGACGCGGACAGGGAAGCAATCAGCCCCAGCATTTT; CDR3 protein: CATSRVGRGQGSNQPQHF
J gene: TRBJ2-1; D gene: -; clone size: -; V gene: TRBV11-1; CDR3 DNA: TGTGCCAGCAGCTCACTCCGGACCCAGGCTAATGAGCAGTTCTTC; CDR3 protein: CASSSLRTQANEQFF
J gene: TRBJ1-1; D gene: -; clone size: -; V gene: TRBV6-4; CDR3 DNA: TGTGCCAGCAGTGAGGGGCAGGGGACTGAAGCTTTCTTT; CDR3 protein: CASSEGQGTEAFF
J gene: TRBJ2-2; D gene: TRBD1; clone size: -; V gene: TRBV2; CDR3 DNA: TGTGCCAGACGACAGGGGAACACCGGGGAGCTGTTTTTT; CDR3 protein: CARRQGNTGELFF
J gene: TRBJ1-6; D gene: -; clone size: -; V gene: TRBV19; CDR3 DNA: TGTGCCAGTAATGAGGTAGGGGTTGGGTCACCCCTCCACTTT; CDR3 protein: CASNEVGVGSPLHF
J gene: TRBJ2-7; D gene: TRBD1; clone size: -; V gene: TRBV4-1; CDR3 DNA: TGCGCCAGCAGCCAGTTCACAGGGGGCCCATACTTTACCTACGAGCAGTACTTC; CDR3 protein: CASSQFTGGPYFTYEQYF
J gene: TRBJ1-1; D gene: TRBD1; clone size: -; V gene: TRBV7-9; CDR3 DNA: TGTGCCAGCATCGGGACAGGGGTAACGGGCACTGAAGCTTTCTTT; CDR3 protein: CASIGTGVTGTEAFF
J gene: TRBJ1-1; D gene: -; clone size: -; V gene: TRBV19; CDR3 DNA: TGTGCCAGTAGTATATCAGGGGCCGGGACTGAAGCTTTCTTT; CDR3 protein: CASSISGAGTEAFF
J gene: TRBJ2-5; D gene: -; clone size: once; V gene: TRBV10-1; CDR3 DNA: TGCGCCAGCAGCGGTGGAAGCCAAGAGACCCAGTACTTC; CDR3 protein: CASSGGSQETQYF
J gene: TRBJ1-2; D gene: -; clone size: -; V gene: TRBV6-4; CDR3 DNA: TGTGCCAGCAGTGAGGGGTCAGGAACTAACTATGGCTACACCTTC; CDR3 protein: CASSEGSGTNYGYTF
J gene: TRBJ1-4; D gene: TRBD1; clone size: -; V gene: TRBV7-9; CDR3 DNA: TGTGCCAGCAGCCCCTGGACAGGGGGCGAGATGGAAAAACTGTTTTTT; CDR3 protein: CASSPWTGGEMEKLFF
J gene: TRBJ2-4; D gene: TRBD1; clone size: -; V gene: TRBV6-4; CDR3 DNA: TGTGCCAGCAGCCAGACAGGGGGCGCGGGAAACATTCAGTACTTC; CDR3 protein: CASSQTGGAGNIQYF
J gene: TRBJ2-1; D gene: -; clone size: -; V gene: TRBV11-3; CDR3 DNA: TGTGCCAGCAGCTTAGCTGTCAATGAGCAGTTCTTC; CDR3 protein: CASSLAVNEQFF